The rows below give T cell receptor beta chains drawn from one sample of a study of T cell responses to AZD1222 COVID-19 vaccine. Sequencing used immunoSEQ multiplex PCR; TCRdb keeps in-frame clones, though not all of them. The sample consists of about 100,000 clones, roughly 87% of them appearing once. The source material was peripheral blood, sampled on day 0 of AZD1222 vaccination. The source is an adult in good health. CDR3s include the opening cysteine and the closing phenylalanine or tryptophan. D genes are given only for firm matches. The listing skips clone size in some rows; elsewhere it reads once, few, many or a size class.

v_gene	abundance	j_gene	d_gene	CDR3aa	CDR3nt
TRBV4-1	.	TRBJ1-1	TRBD1	CASSQGQGVDAEAFF	TGCGCCAGCAGCCAAGGACAGGGAGTTGACGCTGAAGCTTTCTTT
TRBV11-3	.	TRBJ2-2	.	CASSPSGAPGELFF	TGTGCCAGCAGCCCCTCGGGGGCTCCCGGGGAGCTGTTTTTT
TRBV6-1	.	TRBJ1-2	.	CASSEVQDVGYTF	TGTGCCAGCAGTGAAGTTCAGGACGTGGGCTACACCTTC
TRBV6-4	.	TRBJ2-7	TRBD2	CASSPLAGGLYEQYF	TGTGCCAGCAGTCCCCTTGCGGGAGGGCTCTACGAGCAGTACTTC
TRBV5-4	.	TRBJ2-4	TRBD2	CASSLDGRAGNIQYF	TGTGCCAGCAGCTTGGACGGGAGGGCCGGCAACATTCAGTACTTC
TRBV6-5	.	TRBJ1-5	.	CASRPDSNQPQHF	TGTGCCAGCAGACCAGATAGCAATCAGCCCCAGCATTTT
TRBV27	once	TRBJ1-4	.	CAIRGVDEKLFF	TGTGCCATCAGGGGCGTCGATGAAAAACTGTTTTTT
TRBV19	.	TRBJ1-4	.	CASSTPRQATNEKLFF	TGTGCCAGTAGTACTCCTAGACAGGCTACTAATGAAAAACTGTTTTTT
TRBV11-2	.	TRBJ1-4	TRBD1	CASSSSAGGSANEKLFF	TGTGCCAGCAGCTCGTCGGCAGGGGGCTCGGCTAATGAAAAACTGTTTTTT
TRBV11-2	once	TRBJ2-7	TRBD2	CASSPGTTSYEQYF	TGTGCCAGCAGCCCGGGGACTACCTCCTACGAGCAGTACTTC
TRBV9	.	TRBJ2-5	.	CASSVGSGNGGETQYF	TGTGCCAGCAGCGTAGGATCAGGGAATGGGGGAGAGACCCAGTACTTC
TRBV11-2	.	TRBJ2-6	.	CASSPQSQISGANVLTF	TGTGCCAGCAGCCCCCAGTCCCAGATCTCCGGGGCCAACGTCCTGACTTTC
TRBV5-1	few	TRBJ1-3	.	CASSTTGTTGPGGNTIYF	TGCGCCAGCAGTACCACCGGGACTACCGGCCCGGGCGGAAACACCATATATTTT
TRBV15	.	TRBJ1-5	TRBD1	CATSRDRTGFQPQHF	TGTGCCACCAGCAGAGATAGGACAGGGTTTCAGCCCCAGCATTTT
TRBV6-1	.	TRBJ1-5	.	CASSEVTAGNQPQHF	TGTGCCAGCAGTGAAGTAACGGCAGGCAATCAGCCCCAGCATTTT
TRBV5-1	.	TRBJ2-7	.	CASSPPGLHYEQYF	TGCGCCAGCAGCCCCCCGGGACTTCACTACGAGCAGTACTTC
TRBV19	once	TRBJ1-1	TRBD1	CASSSGQVEAFF	TGTGCCAGTAGCAGCGGACAGGTTGAAGCTTTCTTT
TRBV6-5	.	TRBJ2-3	TRBD2	CASGGEGRETDTQYF	TGTGCCAGCGGGGGGGAGGGCCGGGAGACAGATACGCAGTATTTT
TRBV4-1	.	TRBJ2-1	.	CASSQEGTSGLRGNEQFF	TGCGCCAGCAGCCAAGAAGGAACGAGCGGATTGAGGGGGAATGAGCAGTTCTTC
TRBV5-1	once	TRBJ2-3	TRBD2	CASSVGTSGTSTDTQYF	TGCGCCAGCAGCGTAGGGACTAGCGGGACTAGCACAGATACGCAGTATTTT
TRBV13	.	TRBJ1-6	.	CASSSAQSNSPLHF	TGTGCCAGCAGCTCGGCCCAATCGAACTCACCCCTCCACTTT
TRBV25-1	.	TRBJ1-2	.	CASSESGAGSYGYTF	TGTGCCAGCAGTGAATCAGGTGCAGGGAGCTATGGCTACACCTTC
TRBV5-5	few	TRBJ1-6	.	CASSLQGYNSPLHF	TGTGCCAGCAGCTTACAGGGTTACAATTCACCCCTCCACTTT
TRBV27	.	TRBJ2-7	TRBD2	CASRIAGAYEQYF	TGTGCCAGCAGAATAGCGGGAGCCTACGAGCAGTACTTC
TRBV7-9	few	TRBJ2-1	.	CASSLVLGGSYNEQFF	TGTGCCAGCAGCTTAGTTTTAGGGGGTTCCTACAATGAGCAGTTCTTC
TRBV29-1	.	TRBJ1-2	.	CSVDLKGEDGYTF	TGCAGCGTTGATTTAAAAGGGGAGGATGGCTACACCTTC
TRBV18	.	TRBJ1-2	.	CASSPRREDNGYTF	TGTGCCAGCTCACCGCGGAGGGAGGACAATGGCTACACCTTC
TRBV5-1	.	TRBJ1-1	TRBD1	CASSLETGANTEAFF	TGCGCCAGCAGCTTGGAGACAGGGGCGAACACTGAAGCTTTCTTT
TRBV3-1/TRBV3-2	.	TRBJ2-6	.	CASSQQPLSGANVLTF	TGTGCCAGCAGCCAACAACCCCTCTCTGGGGCCAACGTCCTGACTTTC
TRBV6-2/TRBV6-3	.	TRBJ1-1	TRBD1	CASSYTIYRGPDTEAFF	TGTGCCAGCAGTTACACAATTTACAGGGGACCGGACACTGAAGCTTTCTTT
TRBV30	.	TRBJ2-7	TRBD2	CAWSVGVGRFGEQYF	TGTGCCTGGAGTGTAGGTGTCGGGAGGTTCGGCGAGCAGTACTTC
TRBV3-1/TRBV3-2	.	TRBJ1-5	TRBD1	CASSPTGGGNQPQHF	TGTGCCAGCAGCCCGACAGGGGGCGGCAATCAGCCCCAGCATTTT
TRBV30	.	TRBJ2-7	TRBD2	CAAGLAGGYEQYF	TGTGCCGCCGGACTAGCGGGAGGCTACGAGCAGTACTTC
TRBV24-1	once	TRBJ1-2	.	CATSLREGYGYTF	TGTGCCACCAGTCTAAGGGAAGGGTATGGCTACACCTTC
TRBV5-1	.	TRBJ2-7	TRBD1	CASSVTGALYEQYF	TGCGCCAGCTCAGTTACAGGGGCCCTCTACGAGCAGTACTTC
TRBV3-1/TRBV3-2	.	TRBJ2-3	.	CASSQDQQDTQYF	TGTGCCAGCAGCCAAGATCAACAAGATACGCAGTATTTT
TRBV12-3/TRBV12-4	.	TRBJ1-1	.	CASSYTGYTEAFF	TGTGCCAGCAGTTATACAGGGTATACTGAAGCTTTCTTT
TRBV6-5	.	TRBJ1-2	.	CASSPRSTDSYGYTF	TGTGCCAGCAGCCCCAGATCGACAGATTCCTATGGCTACACCTTC
TRBV30	.	TRBJ1-6	.	CAWKGEGNSPLHF	TGTGCCTGGAAAGGGGAAGGGAATTCACCCCTCCACTTT
TRBV5-6	.	TRBJ1-5	.	CASSYGGQKPQHF	TGTGCCAGCAGCTACGGGGGTCAGAAGCCCCAGCATTTT
TRBV7-2	.	TRBJ2-7	TRBD2	CASSPRGREGPFYEQYF	TGTGCCAGCAGCCCAAGGGGGCGGGAGGGCCCTTTTTACGAGCAGTACTTC
TRBV28	.	TRBJ2-3	.	CASISPGVGTDTQYF	TGTGCCAGCATCAGTCCAGGGGTGGGCACAGATACGCAGTATTTT
TRBV3-1/TRBV3-2	.	TRBJ2-2	TRBD2	CASSQGLAANTGELFF	TGTGCCAGCAGCCAGGGACTAGCTGCGAACACCGGGGAGCTGTTTTTT
TRBV7-9	.	TRBJ2-3	.	CASSFSAGLADTQYF	TGTGCCAGCAGCTTCTCGGCGGGATTGGCAGATACGCAGTATTTT
TRBV11-3	.	TRBJ2-2	.	CASSLQGMNTGELFF	TGTGCCAGCAGCTTACAGGGAATGAACACCGGGGAGCTGTTTTTT
TRBV7-9	.	TRBJ1-6	.	CASSSEWAGNSPLHF	TGTGCCAGCAGCTCAGAGTGGGCTGGGAATTCACCCCTCCACTTT
TRBV5-1	once	TRBJ1-4	TRBD1	CASSPGRRTGVVATNEKLFF	TGCGCCAGCAGCCCCGGTAGGAGGACAGGGGTTGTTGCAACTAATGAAAAACTGTTTTTT
TRBV7-2	.	TRBJ2-7	TRBD2	CASSQGLAVSYEQYF	TGTGCCAGCAGCCAGGGACTAGCGGTATCCTACGAGCAGTACTTC
TRBV6-2/TRBV6-3	.	TRBJ1-6	.	CASSYGQPSSPLHF	TGTGCCAGCAGTTACGGGCAGCCCAGTTCACCCCTCCACTTT
TRBV6-5	.	TRBJ2-2	.	CASARTEGGPGELFF	TGTGCCAGCGCGCGCACGGAGGGAGGACCCGGGGAGCTGTTTTTT
TRBV5-1	.	TRBJ2-7	.	CASSHDRHEQYF	TGCGCCAGCAGTCACGACCGCCACGAGCAGTACTTC
TRBV6-5	.	TRBJ1-1	.	CASSAKHTGQSEAFF	TGTGCCAGCAGCGCTAAGCATACGGGCCAGTCTGAAGCTTTCTTT
TRBV6-5	.	TRBJ1-2	.	CASSYGPLRGYTF	TGTGCCAGCAGTTACGGTCCCCTGAGAGGCTACACCTTC
TRBV7-3	.	TRBJ2-1	TRBD2	CASSLRGREDEQFF	TGTGCCAGCAGCTTACGCGGGAGGGAGGATGAGCAGTTCTTC
TRBV19	.	TRBJ2-7	TRBD2	CASSMSGNNYEQYF	TGTGCCAGTAGTATGAGCGGGAACAACTACGAGCAGTACTTC
TRBV27	.	TRBJ2-1	TRBD2	CASSLSAGASYNEQFF	TGTGCCAGCAGTTTATCAGCGGGAGCTTCCTACAATGAGCAGTTCTTC
TRBV30	few	TRBJ1-1	.	CAWITEMNTEAFF	TGTGCCTGGATTACAGAAATGAACACTGAAGCTTTCTTT
TRBV6-5	.	TRBJ1-2	.	CASSYGTVEGYTF	TGTGCCAGCAGTTATGGGACCGTGGAAGGCTACACCTTC